Presented here are 31 T cell receptor beta chains from one specimen sequenced in a study of control samples from healthy donors and cancer patients. Sequencing was performed with immunoSEQ multiplex PCR; in TCRdb, only in-frame clones are kept and a portion is missing. The repertoire holds 98,000 or so clones, with roughly 82% as singletons. Sample: blood. Receptors were obtained from a man between 60 and 75 years old in good health.

The chain links TRBV2 to TRBJ2-7; 7 bases are shared with TRBD1. CDR3 length: 16 residues. After removal of 7 bases from V and 1 base from J, the junction contained 13 bases not matched to a gene. From germline, CDR1 is SNHLY and CDR2 FYNNEI. The CDR3 DNA is TGTGCCAGCACCCGAGGGGGACAGTCGATATCCTACGAGCAGTACTTC. This codes for CASTRGGQSISYEQYF.

The chain carries TRBV9 and TRBJ2-3; the match to TRBD2 covers 8 bases. Germline CDR1 and CDR2: SGDLS and YYNGEE. CDR3 length: 16 residues. The trim removed 3 bases at V and 2 bases at J, leaving 8 bases unmatched. This CDR3 is CASSATTSGDTDTQYF. For the CDR3, the DNA is TGTGCCAGCAGCGCAACTACTAGCGGAGACACAGATACGCAGTATTTT.

This chain uses TRBV10-3 with TRBJ2-3, with 12 bases aligning to TRBD2. CDR1 is ENHRY, CDR2 SYGVKD, per germline. Trimming took 4 bases from V and 8 from J; bases not matched to a gene: 22. The CDR3 is made up of 20 amino acids. The CDR3 sequence: CAISVLGLAGGHFLGRTQYF. The CDR3 nucleotides read TGTGCCATCAGTGTACTAGGGCTAGCGGGGGGGCATTTTTTAGGTCGTACGCAGTATTTT.

The chain is built from TRBV4-2 and TRBJ1-5; unclear D gene. The CDR3 totals 16 residues. From germline, CDR1 is LGHNA and CDR2 YNFKEQ. The ends were cut back, 0 bases at V and 0 bases at J, with 9 bases in the middle. The CDR3 spells CASSQEGGHSNQPQHF. The DNA of the CDR3 is TGTGCCAGCAGCCAAGAAGGAGGGCATAGCAATCAGCCCCAGCATTTT.

The chain employs TRBV7-3 and TRBJ2-3; no clear D. There are 13 residues in the CDR3. Germline CDR1 and CDR2: SGHTA and FQGTGA. The V gene lost 4 bases and the J gene lost 5 bases, with 10 bases spanning the gap. The CDR3 here is CASSSDPLDTQYF. CDR3 nucleotide sequence: TGTGCCAGCAGCTCCGACCCCCTAGATACGCAGTATTTT.

The CDR3 sequence is CASSLTGTANTGELFF. The CDR3 nucleotides are TGCGCCAGCAGCCTTACCGGGACAGCGAACACCGGGGAGCTGTTTTTT. The chain employs TRBV5-1 and TRBJ2-2; 7 positions match TRBD1. The trim removed 4 bases at V and 0 bases at J, leaving 6 bases unmatched. The CDR3 has 16 amino acids. Germline-derived CDR1 and CDR2 are SGHRS and YFSETQ.

Only one count was recorded for this clone. The gene calls are TRBV3-1 (or the pseudogene TRBV3-2) and TRBJ1-2; 10 bases are shared with TRBD1. The CDR3 runs 14 residues. Looked up from germline, CDR1 is LGHDT and CDR2 is YNNKEL (reference sequence). V trimming: 4 bases; J trimming: 6 bases; junction bases outside the gene matches: 5. The CDR3 reads CASSRRDRGNGYTF. CDR3 DNA sequence: TGTGCCAGCAGCCGCCGGGACAGGGGAAATGGCTACACCTTC.

The chain joins TRBV5-1 to TRBJ1-2, with D hard to call. The V and J ends lost 4 bases and 0 bases respectively, with 7 bases between them. There are 13 residues in the CDR3. Per germline, CDR1 SGHRS and CDR2 YFSETQ. DNA for the CDR3: TGCGCCAGCAGCACGGACCCTAACTATGGCTACACCTTC. Protein product: CASSTDPNYGYTF.

This chain uses TRBV6-4 with TRBJ2-3; D not resolved. Germline V lookup: CDR1 MRHNA, CDR2 SNTAGT. The V end was cut by 4 bases, the J end by 2 bases, with 10 bases between. This CDR3 spans 14 amino acids. CDR3 amino acids: CASSVSSDTDTQYF. As DNA, the CDR3 is TGTGCCAGCAGTGTATCAAGCGACACAGATACGCAGTATTTT.

V usage is TRBV28 and J usage is TRBJ1-5, with no clear D. The V end was cut by 5 bases, the J end by 6 bases, with 5 bases between. The germline CDR1 and CDR2 sequences are MDHEN and SYDVKM. This CDR3 comprises 11 residues. The CDR3, as DNA: TGTGCCAGCAGTCTAACTCAGCCCCAGCATTTT. This gives the protein CASSLTQPQHF.

Concerning this clone itself: This sample also contains other DNA sequences that code for the same CDR3. The rearrangement links TRBV28 to TRBJ2-7; no firm D call. V shed 2 bases and J shed 1 base, with 3 bases lying between them. CDR1 is MDHEN and CDR2 is SYDVKM in the germline V gene. CDR3 length: 12 amino acids. CDR3 in DNA: TGTGCCAGCAGTTTAGGTTCCTACGAGCAGTACTTC. Its protein product is CASSLGSYEQYF.

This clone has only a few counts. The J gene is TRBJ1-6, the V gene TRBV28; 9 bases fit TRBD1. V lost 6 bases, J lost 8 bases, and 2 bases stayed unmatched. This CDR3 spans 13 amino acids. CDR1 and CDR2 (germline): MDHEN, SYDVKM. CDR3 DNA sequence: TGTGCCAGCAGGGGACAGGGTGATTCACCCCTCCACTTT. Translated, it gives CASRGQGDSPLHF.

This chain links TRBV7-9 with TRBJ2-5; 7 bases fit TRBD2. V gave up 7 bases and J gave up 5 bases; unmatched junction bases: 19. This CDR3 region has 17 residues. In germline, CDR1 is SEHNR, CDR2 FQNEAQ (reference sequence). The CDR3 spells CASTPRASGVGRETQYF. In DNA, the CDR3 is TGTGCCAGCACCCCGAGGGCTAGCGGAGTGGGCCGGGAGACCCAGTACTTC.

The chain combines TRBV6-6 with TRBJ2-7; no definite D call. This CDR3 spans 13 amino acids. The V gene's germline CDR1 is MNHNY and CDR2 SVGAGI (reference sequence). V was clipped by 4 bases and J by 2 bases, with 9 bases between them. CDR3 sequence: CASSLSVPYEQYF. DNA for the CDR3: TGTGCCAGCAGTTTATCAGTACCCTACGAGCAGTACTTC.

The chain joins TRBV24-1 to TRBJ1-2, with TRBD1 matching 7 bases. CDR1 KGHDR and CDR2 SFDVKD come from the germline V gene. V lost 4 bases, J lost 4 bases, and 5 bases stayed unmatched. The CDR3 is 14 amino acids. CDR3 protein: CATSDPGTVYGYTF. The CDR3 DNA reads as TGTGCCACCAGTGACCCCGGGACAGTCTATGGCTACACCTTC.

The rearrangement joins TRBV9 to TRBJ2-1, with 7 bases fitting TRBD1. There are 15 residues in the CDR3. Germline CDR1 and CDR2: SGDLS and YYNGEE. Losses at the gene ends were 4 bases for V and 6 bases for J; bases not matched to a gene: 10. The CDR3 nucleotides read TGTGCCAGCAGCCATGGGACAGCGAGTCTCAATGAGCAGTTCTTC. Residues: CASSHGTASLNEQFF.

The chain links TRBV11-3 to TRBJ2-1; D perhaps matches TRBD2 (6 bases). The CDR3 length is 15 residues. The V end was cut by 3 bases, the J end by 8 bases, with 17 bases between. From germline, CDR1 is SGHNT and CDR2 YENEEA. Written as DNA, the CDR3 is TGTGCCAGCAGCTTGGAGTTTGGGGCTAGCGATGAGCAGTTCTTC. As protein: CASSLEFGASDEQFF.

The rearrangement uses TRBV3-1 (or the pseudogene TRBV3-2) and TRBJ1-5; D not resolved. Trimming left V 1 base short and J 4 bases short, with 14 bases between. This CDR3 spans 16 amino acids. The germline V gene encodes CDR1 LGHDT and CDR2 YNNKEL (reference sequence). CDR3 bases: TGTGCCAGCAGCCAAGGTTTGGCAAGTCTTAATCAGCCCCAGCATTTT. This encodes CASSQGLASLNQPQHF.

This clone was observed a few times. The chain employs TRBV25-1 and TRBJ1-1, with 7 bases identical to TRBD1. V lost 3 bases and J lost 4; bases outside the gene matches: 8. Germline-derived CDR1 and CDR2 are MGHDK and SYGVNS. The length of the CDR3 is 15 residues. CDR3 DNA: TGTGCCAGCAGTGAGACAGGGATTGCGGGCACTGAAGCTTTCTTT. Protein product: CASSETGIAGTEAFF.

The sample holds a few counts of this clone. The chain joins TRBV5-4 to TRBJ2-5; D unresolved. Trimming left V 3 bases short and J 5 bases short, with 8 bases between. Germline loops: CDR1 SGHNT, CDR2 YYREEE (reference sequence). The CDR3 has 12 residues. The chain's CDR3 is CASSSTGETQYF. CDR3 DNA: TGTGCCAGCAGCTCCACCGGGGAGACCCAGTACTTC.

The rearrangement links TRBV6-1 to TRBJ1-2, with D perhaps matching TRBD1 (6 bases). The CDR3 has 12 residues. Between the trimmed V and J ends, which lost 2 bases and 8 bases, there was a span of 9 bases. Germline CDR1 is MNHNS and CDR2 is SASEGT. The CDR3, as DNA: TGTGCCAGCAGTGAAACGGGGGCGGGCTACACCTTC. Translating gives CASSETGAGYTF.

The sample holds one count of this clone. The rearrangement joins TRBV3-1 (or the pseudogene TRBV3-2) to TRBJ2-1, with D perhaps matching TRBD2 (5 bases). The germline CDR1 and CDR2 sequences are LGHDT and YNNKEL (reference sequence). The V gene lost 1 base and the J gene lost 0 bases, with 19 bases spanning the gap. This CDR3 contains 19 residues. The CDR3 DNA follows: TGTGCCAGCAGCCAAGGAGGAATGTTTAGCGCTAACTCCTACAATGAGCAGTTCTTC. Amino acid sequence: CASSQGGMFSANSYNEQFF.

The chain combines TRBV28 with TRBJ1-1; 7 bases agree with TRBD1. The germline CDR1 and CDR2 sequences are MDHEN and SYDVKM. This CDR3 contains 14 residues. V dropped 5 bases and J dropped 0; count of bases not matched to a gene: 3. CDR3 bases: TGTGCCAGCAGTATGGGACAGTTGAACACTGAAGCTTTCTTT. Its translation is CASSMGQLNTEAFF. Combining the CDR3 with reference TRBV28 and TRBJ1-1 gives the whole variable domain DVKVTQSSRYLVKRTGEKVFLECVQDMDHENMFWYRQDPGLGLRLIYFSYDVKMKEKGDIPEGYSVSREKKERFSLILESASTNQTSMYLCASSMGQLNTEAFFGQGTRLTVV.

A few counts support this clone. J is TRBJ1-5 and V is TRBV6-5, with 7 nucleotides matching TRBD1. V shed 5 bases, J shed 3 bases, and the junction held 7 bases outside the gene matches. In germline, CDR1 is MNHEY, CDR2 SVGAGI. The CDR3 contains 15 residues. The CDR3 loop is CASSTLTGTNQPQHF. The CDR3 DNA reads TGTGCCAGCAGTACACTGACAGGGACCAATCAGCCCCAGCATTTT.

Worth noting for this clone: The same CDR3 can be traced to other DNA sequences in this sample. The chain links TRBV11-2 to TRBJ2-7; 11 bases map to TRBD2. This CDR3 is 14 amino acids long. Germline V gene sequence: CDR1 SGHAT, CDR2 FQNNGV. V was clipped by 1 base and J by 4 bases; unmatched bases: 0. The CDR3 DNA sequence: TGTGCCAGCAGCTTAGGACTAGCGGGGTACGAGCAGTACTTC. It is translated as CASSLGLAGYEQYF. The full variable domain, its missing parts supplied by reference TRBV11-2 and TRBJ2-7, is EAGVAQSPRYKIIEKRQSVAFWCNPISGHATLYWYQQILGQGPKLLIQFQNNGVVDDSQLPKDRFSAERLKGVDSTLKIQPAKLEDSAVYLCASSLGLAGYEQYFGPGTRLTVT.

This chain connects TRBV29-1 to TRBJ1-2, with 8 bases matching TRBD1. The V and J ends lost 4 bases and 5 bases, in that order; junction bases with no gene match: 9. The CDR3 is 14 amino acids. The V gene's germline CDR1 is SQVTM and CDR2 ANQGSEA. The CDR3 loop reads CSVGSVDRVYGYTF. CDR3 sequence (DNA): TGCAGCGTTGGATCCGTGGACAGGGTGTATGGCTACACCTTC.

The chain carries TRBV11-2 and TRBJ2-2; 9 nucleotides match TRBD2. CDR3 size: 18 residues. The germline gives CDR1 SGHAT, CDR2 FQNNGV. J lost 5 bases, V lost 5 bases, and 15 bases had no gene match. The chain's CDR3 is CASSPVRPSGVGTGELFF. The CDR3, as DNA: TGTGCCAGCAGCCCTGTTCGGCCTAGCGGGGTTGGTACCGGGGAGCTGTTTTTT.

The chain joins TRBV5-1 to TRBJ2-4; D remains unclear. Trimming took off 2 bases at V and 0 bases at J, with 12 bases between the two ends. CDR1 SGHRS and CDR2 YFSETQ come from the germline V gene. This CDR3 has 16 amino acids. This chain's CDR3 is CASSFERNLAKNIQYF. CDR3 sequence (DNA): TGCGCCAGCAGCTTTGAACGGAACCTAGCCAAAAACATTCAGTACTTC.

The chain employs TRBV5-6 and TRBJ2-7; 7 bases align to TRBD2. Germline loops: CDR1 SGHDT, CDR2 YYEEEE. The CDR3 runs to 15 residues. V lost 1 base to trimming and J lost 3 bases; unmatched junction nucleotides: 7. CDR3 region: CASSLNPGGGYEQYF. The CDR3 DNA reads as TGTGCCAGCAGCTTGAACCCGGGCGGGGGCTACGAGCAGTACTTC.

The CDR3 protein is CASSLSSSTGELFF. DNA for the CDR3: TGTGCCAGCAGTTTATCGAGCAGCACCGGGGAGCTGTTTTTT. The rearrangement joins TRBV27 to TRBJ2-2; D uncertain. The ends were cut back, 0 bases at V and 4 bases at J, with 6 bases in the middle. This CDR3 has 14 amino acids. Germline CDR1 MNHEY, CDR2 SMNVEV (reference sequence).

The chain couples TRBV7-6 to TRBJ2-2; a possible D gene is TRBD2 (5 bases). This CDR3 region has 17 residues. The germline V and J ends were trimmed by 1 base and 2 bases, with 14 bases remaining between them. Germline loops: CDR1 SGHVS, CDR2 FNYEAQ. The CDR3 DNA follows: TGTGCCAGCAGCTTAGAGGCTAGCAATATTAACACCGGGGAGCTGTTTTTT. Protein sequence: CASSLEASNINTGELFF.